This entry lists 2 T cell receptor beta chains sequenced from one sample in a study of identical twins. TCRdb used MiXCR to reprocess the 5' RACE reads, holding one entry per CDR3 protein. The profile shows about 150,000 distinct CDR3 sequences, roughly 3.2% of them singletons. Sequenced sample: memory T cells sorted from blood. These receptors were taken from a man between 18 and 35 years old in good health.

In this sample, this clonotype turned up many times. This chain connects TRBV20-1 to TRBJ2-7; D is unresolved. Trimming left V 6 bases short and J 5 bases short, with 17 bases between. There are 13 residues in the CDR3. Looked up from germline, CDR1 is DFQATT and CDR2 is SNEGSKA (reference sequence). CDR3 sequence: CSAPVVGLNEQYF. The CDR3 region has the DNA TGCAGTGCCCCGGTGGTGGGGTTGAACGAGCAGTACTTC.

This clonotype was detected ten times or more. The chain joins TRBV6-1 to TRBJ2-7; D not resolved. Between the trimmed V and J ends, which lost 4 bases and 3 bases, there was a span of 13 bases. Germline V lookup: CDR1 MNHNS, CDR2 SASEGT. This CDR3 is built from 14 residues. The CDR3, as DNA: TGTGCCAGCAGTGCCCTCACAAATTTCTACGAGCAGTACTTC. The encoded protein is CASSALTNFYEQYF.